A single sample gave rise to the 2 T cell receptor beta chains below, sequenced in a study of blood T cell repertoires in COVID-19. Assay: immunoSEQ multiplex PCR; the TCRdb copy retains only in-frame clones and omits some. The sample shows 35,000 to 45,000 clones, more than 70% of them seen only once. Sequenced material: peripheral blood. Every receptor here comes from a man between 60 and 75 years old with acute or convalescent COVID-19.

In DNA form, the CDR3 reads TGTGCCAGCAGCTTCAGGGCCGCGGACTACGAGCAGTACTTC. It yields the protein CASSFRAADYEQYF. This chain connects TRBV11-3 to TRBJ2-7; D possibly corresponds to TRBD1 (5 bases). The germline gives CDR1 SGHNT, CDR2 YENEEA. With 3 bases removed from V and 3 bases from J, the gap between germline ends came to 12 bases. This CDR3 has 14 amino acids.

The rearrangement links TRBV5-1 to TRBJ2-7; 7 bases align to TRBD1. Trimming took 3 bases from V and 3 from J; bases not matched to a gene: 9. Germline CDR1 SGHRS, CDR2 YFSETQ. This CDR3 contains 15 residues. The CDR3 DNA sequence: TGCGCCAGCAGCTCCACTGGGACAGATATCTACGAGCAGTACTTC. Encoded protein: CASSSTGTDIYEQYF.